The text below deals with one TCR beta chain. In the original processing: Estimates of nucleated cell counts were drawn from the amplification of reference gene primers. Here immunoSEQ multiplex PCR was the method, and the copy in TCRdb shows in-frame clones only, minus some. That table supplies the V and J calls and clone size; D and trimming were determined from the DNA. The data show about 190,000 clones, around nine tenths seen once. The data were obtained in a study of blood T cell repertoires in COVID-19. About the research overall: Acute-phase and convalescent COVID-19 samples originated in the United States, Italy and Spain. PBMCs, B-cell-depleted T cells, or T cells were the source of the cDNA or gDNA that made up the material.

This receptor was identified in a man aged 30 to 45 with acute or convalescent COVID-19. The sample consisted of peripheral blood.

The CDR3 here is CASRPDLGGPNEQFF. The DNA of the CDR3 is TGTGCCAGCCGCCCGGACCTAGGAGGGCCCAATGAGCAGTTCTTC. The rearrangement uses TRBV6-5 and TRBJ2-1, with TRBD2 as a possible D gene (6 bases). Trimming took off 8 bases at V and 6 bases at J, with 20 bases between the two ends. The CDR3 extends over 15 amino acids. CDR1 is MNHEY and CDR2 is SVGAGI in the germline V gene.